The clone carrying this T cell receptor beta chain was recorded a few times. Germline V gives CDR1 LNHNV, CDR2 YYDKDF (reference sequence). With 4 bases clipped from V and 11 bases from J, the junction kept 10 bases outside the gene matches. This CDR3 has 15 amino acids. This record comes from a study of cytomegalovirus exposure and HLA in healthy donors. Whole-study context: Researchers previously reported finding more than 100 million unique TCR beta sequences from 170 million or so T cells. As released early, the data held about 85 million unique TCRs from HLA-typed donors.

With 60 Vbeta and 13 Jbeta primers, the PCR was carried out. Repertoires were generated with immunoSEQ multiplex PCR, while TCRdb's copy carries only in-frame clones and drops some. The sample has about 210,000 clones; about 85% are singletons. The source material was PBMCs. The receptor was isolated from a woman aged 50 to 60 in good health and CMV-seropositive. This chain connects TRBV15 to TRBJ1-4; 10 bases agree with TRBD1. CDR3: CATSIKTGGEFKLFF. In DNA form, the CDR3 reads TGTGCCACCAGCATTAAGACAGGGGGCGAGTTCAAACTGTTTTTT. Filled out from reference TRBV15 and TRBJ1-4, the complete variable domain reads DAMVIQNPRYQVTQFGKPVTLSCSQTLNHNVMYWYQQKSSQAPKLLFHYYDKDFNNEADTPDNFQSRRPNTSFCFLDIRSPGLGDTAMYLCATSIKTGGEFKLFFGSGTQLSVL.